These T cell receptor beta chains were read from a single sample in a study of blood T cell repertoires in COVID-19. Some clones are missing from TCRdb's copy, which holds only in-frame ones; the method was immunoSEQ multiplex PCR. The repertoire holds approximately 140,000 clones, with under 80% as singletons. The material sequenced was peripheral blood. Receptors were obtained from a man older than 75 with acute or convalescent COVID-19. Each CDR3 is given with its conserved first and last residue. The order of the fields is D gene, V gene, J gene, clone size, CDR3 protein, CDR3 DNA. The D gene is left open where the match is weak. Size values are once, few and many counts, or a class for expanded clones, and some rows have none.

D gene: -; V gene: TRBV24-1; J gene: TRBJ2-2; clone size: once; CDR3 protein: CATSDRSLMGATGELFF; CDR3 DNA: TGTGCCACCAGTGACCGCAGTCTGATGGGAGCCACCGGGGAGCTGTTTTTT
D gene: -; V gene: TRBV19; J gene: TRBJ2-1; clone size: -; CDR3 protein: CASSMQSYNEQFF; CDR3 DNA: TGTGCCAGTAGTATGCAGTCCTACAATGAGCAGTTCTTC
D gene: TRBD1; V gene: TRBV3-1/TRBV3-2; J gene: TRBJ2-7; clone size: -; CDR3 protein: CASSPPGQGGNEQYF; CDR3 DNA: TGTGCCAGCAGCCCTCCGGGACAGGGGGGGAACGAGCAGTACTTC
D gene: -; V gene: TRBV5-1; J gene: TRBJ2-1; clone size: few; CDR3 protein: CASSFRGERNEQFF; CDR3 DNA: TGCGCCAGCAGCTTCAGGGGGGAGCGCAATGAGCAGTTCTTC
D gene: TRBD1; V gene: TRBV6-5; J gene: TRBJ2-6; clone size: -; CDR3 protein: CASSWDSSGANVLTF; CDR3 DNA: TGTGCCAGCAGTTGGGACAGCTCTGGGGCCAACGTCCTGACTTTC
D gene: TRBD1; V gene: TRBV28; J gene: TRBJ1-4; clone size: -; CDR3 protein: CASSPDRGQGFEKLFF; CDR3 DNA: TGTGCCAGCAGTCCCGATAGGGGACAGGGATTCGAAAAACTGTTTTTT
D gene: -; V gene: TRBV3-1/TRBV3-2; J gene: TRBJ1-2; clone size: -; CDR3 protein: CASSQGGVVGYGYTF; CDR3 DNA: TGTGCCAGCAGCCAAGGGGGGGTAGTTGGCTATGGCTACACCTTC
D gene: -; V gene: TRBV6-6; J gene: TRBJ1-4; clone size: -; CDR3 protein: CAGRRGDEKLFF; CDR3 DNA: TGTGCCGGCCGGAGGGGCGATGAAAAACTGTTTTTT
D gene: TRBD1; V gene: TRBV25-1; J gene: TRBJ1-5; clone size: once; CDR3 protein: CASHQTGWIPIGQPQHF; CDR3 DNA: TGTGCCAGTCATCAGACAGGGTGGATTCCAATCGGTCAGCCCCAGCATTTT
D gene: TRBD1; V gene: TRBV3-1/TRBV3-2; J gene: TRBJ1-6; clone size: -; CDR3 protein: CASSRDLPRTGNSPLHF; CDR3 DNA: TGTGCCAGCAGCCGAGACCTTCCCCGGACAGGCAATTCACCCCTCCACTTT
D gene: -; V gene: TRBV5-5; J gene: TRBJ2-1; clone size: -; CDR3 protein: CASSLAVSTAGEQFF; CDR3 DNA: TGTGCCAGCAGCTTGGCGGTTTCAACAGCGGGTGAGCAGTTCTTC
D gene: -; V gene: TRBV28; J gene: TRBJ1-2; clone size: -; CDR3 protein: CASSSINYGYTF; CDR3 DNA: TGTGCCAGCAGTTCAATTAACTATGGCTACACCTTC
D gene: -; V gene: TRBV6-2/TRBV6-3; J gene: TRBJ2-7; clone size: few; CDR3 protein: CASSYLVTGYRDEQYF; CDR3 DNA: TGTGCCAGCAGTTACCTGGTTACGGGGTACCGGGACGAGCAGTACTTC
D gene: -; V gene: TRBV9; J gene: TRBJ1-5; clone size: many; CDR3 protein: CASSPDFNQPQHF; CDR3 DNA: TGTGCCAGCAGCCCCGACTTCAATCAGCCCCAGCATTTT
D gene: -; V gene: TRBV7-3; J gene: TRBJ1-3; clone size: -; CDR3 protein: CASSSTSSGNTIYF; CDR3 DNA: TGTGCCAGCAGCTCCACTTCCTCTGGAAACACCATATATTTT
D gene: -; V gene: TRBV7-9; J gene: TRBJ1-1; clone size: -; CDR3 protein: CASTSEWDTEAFF; CDR3 DNA: TGTGCCAGCACCTCGGAGTGGGACACTGAAGCTTTCTTT